What follows are 21 T cell receptor beta chains derived from one specimen sequenced in a study of cytomegalovirus exposure and HLA in healthy donors. This PCR relied on a set of 60 Vbeta primers and 13 Jbeta primers. Assay used: immunoSEQ multiplex PCR; TCRdb lists only in-frame clones, some missing. The repertoire includes 150,000 to 200,000 clones, 82% of them detected once, and less than 2% sits in the top ten. The sequenced sample was PBMCs. These receptor sequences come from a man aged 35-49 years in good health and CMV-seronegative.

This chain joins TRBV5-6 and TRBJ2-7; TRBD1 matches at 7 bases. After removal of 5 bases from V and 4 bases from J, the junction contained 12 bases not matched to a gene. CDR1 and CDR2 from the germline V gene are SGHDT and YYEEEE. The CDR3 contains 15 residues. Written as DNA, the CDR3 is TGTGCCAGCAGAGAGACCGGGACAGATGAGTACGAGCAGTACTTC. Protein product: CASRETGTDEYEQYF.

The gene calls are TRBV7-9 and TRBJ2-7, with 7 bases identical to TRBD2. Germline CDR1 SEHNR, CDR2 FQNEAQ (reference sequence). There are 16 residues in the CDR3. V gave up 5 bases and J gave up 6 bases; unmatched junction bases: 16. Here the CDR3 DNA reads TGTGCCAGCAGCAACACAGGCCTAGCGGCTCCCGCCGAGCAGTACTTC. Translating it yields CASSNTGLAAPAEQYF. Full variable domain (remainder filled in from reference TRBV7-9 and TRBJ2-7): DTGVSQNPRHKITKRGQNVTFRCDPISEHNRLYWYRQTLGQGPEFLTYFQNEAQLEKSRLLSDRFSAERPKGSFSTLEIQRTEQGDSAMYLCASSNTGLAAPAEQYFGPGTRLTVT.

The CDR3: CASSYSGSPYEQYF. The DNA of the CDR3 is TGTGCCAGCAGCTATAGCGGGAGCCCCTACGAGCAGTACTTC. The chain links TRBV7-2 to TRBJ2-7, with 9 positions matching TRBD2. The V and J ends lost 4 bases and 2 bases, in that order; junction bases with no gene match: 3. Looked up from germline, CDR1 is SGHTA and CDR2 is FQGNSA. This CDR3 has 14 residues. The full variable domain, completed using reference TRBV7-2 and TRBJ2-7, is GAGVSQSPSNKVTEKGKDVELRCDPISGHTALYWYRQSLGQGLEFLIYFQGNSAPDKSGLPSDRFSAERTGGSVSTLTIQRTQQEDSAVYLCASSYSGSPYEQYFGPGTRLTVT.

The chain uses TRBV6-5 and TRBJ1-1, with D unclear. The germline CDR1 and CDR2 sequences are MNHEY and SVGAGI. Trimming took 2 bases from V and 2 from J, leaving 15 bases between them. The CDR3 runs 16 residues. The CDR3 nucleotides are TGTGCCAGCAGTTACGGGTACAGACGGTTAAACACTGAAGCTTTCTTT. Its protein product is CASSYGYRRLNTEAFF.

The chain couples TRBV10-3 to TRBJ1-6, with D possibly TRBD1 on 6 matching bases. CDR3 size: 15 residues. V was pared by 8 bases and J by 7 bases, with 18 bases between. The germline gives CDR1 ENHRY, CDR2 SYGVKD. CDR3 region: CAIDPGGEGNSPLHF. Written as DNA, the CDR3 is TGTGCCATCGATCCGGGGGGCGAGGGCAATTCACCCCTCCACTTT.

The chain employs TRBV14 and TRBJ1-2, with a weak D call TRBD1 (5 bases). This CDR3 contains 16 residues. V lost 0 bases, J lost 4 bases, and 15 bases lay in between. Germline V gene sequence: CDR1 SGHDN, CDR2 FVKESK. In DNA, the CDR3 is TGTGCCAGCAGCCAAGAGGAGGGGCCTCCTTCCTATGGCTACACCTTC. As protein: CASSQEEGPPSYGYTF.

The J gene is TRBJ2-1, the V gene TRBV7-3, with 9 bases fitting TRBD2. CDR3 length: 15 residues. Germline V gene lookup returns CDR1 SGHTA and CDR2 FQGTGA. The V and J ends lost 8 bases and 10 bases, in that order; junction bases with no gene match: 15. The CDR3 region has the DNA TGTGCCAGCGCCTCGGGGACTAGCAGCACCTACGAGCAGTTCTTC. Translating gives CASASGTSSTYEQFF. Filled out from reference TRBV7-3 and TRBJ2-1, the complete variable domain reads GAGVSQTPSNKVTEKGKYVELRCDPISGHTALYWYRQSLGQGPEFLIYFQGTGAADDSGLPNDRFFAVRPEGSVSTLKIQRTERGDSAVYLCASASGTSSTYEQFFGPGTRLTVL.

The rearrangement uses TRBV19 and TRBJ2-3; D is perhaps TRBD2 (5 bases). Trimming took off 7 bases at V and 0 bases at J, with 11 bases between the two ends. Looked up from germline, CDR1 is LNHDA and CDR2 is SQIVND (reference sequence). The CDR3 runs to 14 residues. CDR3: CASKRAGSTDTQYF. CDR3 bases: TGTGCCAGTAAGAGGGCCGGGAGCACAGATACGCAGTATTTT.

This chain connects TRBV9 to TRBJ2-7; D is possibly TRBD1 (5 bases). The CDR3 totals 15 residues. Trimming stripped 2 bases from V and 5 bases from J, with 17 bases between. CDR1 is SGDLS, CDR2 YYNGEE, per germline. The CDR3 here is CASSVWGTPGDEQYF. CDR3 DNA: TGTGCCAGCAGCGTCTGGGGCACCCCTGGGGACGAGCAGTACTTC.

V usage is TRBV11-3 and J usage is TRBJ2-2; 7 nucleotides match TRBD2. The V segment lost 6 bases and the J segment 4 bases; nucleotides outside the gene matches: 14. CDR1 SGHNT and CDR2 YENEEA come from the germline V gene. There are 17 residues in the CDR3. CDR3 in amino acids: CASSYSGMSLGTGELFF. The CDR3 nucleotides are TGTGCCAGCAGTTACAGCGGGATGAGTTTGGGCACCGGGGAGCTGTTTTTT.

The CDR3 DNA follows: TGTGCCAGCAGCTCCACAGGGATCTTTAGACCTGTGAACACTGAAGCTTTCTTT. Amino acids: CASSSTGIFRPVNTEAFF. The genes are TRBV11-3 and TRBJ1-1, with TRBD1 as a possible D gene (6 bases). CDR3 size: 18 residues. Germline lookup yields CDR1 SGHNT and CDR2 YENEEA. V was pared by 4 bases and J by 0 bases, with 21 bases between. Full variable domain (rest looked up from reference TRBV11-3 and TRBJ1-1): EAGVVQSPRYKIIEKKQPVAFWCNPISGHNTLYWYLQNLGQGPELLIRYENEEAVDDSQLPKDRFSAERLKGVDSTLKIQPAELGDSAVYLCASSSTGIFRPVNTEAFFGQGTRLTVV.

This rearrangement joins TRBV19 to TRBJ2-5; 9 nucleotides align to TRBD1. This CDR3 has 13 amino acids. V was pared by 7 bases and J by 1 base, with 1 base of the junction left unmatched. The V gene's germline CDR1 is LNHDA and CDR2 SQIVND (reference sequence). DNA for the CDR3: TGTGCCAGTAAGGACAGGGGCCAAGAGACCCAGTACTTC. Residues: CASKDRGQETQYF.

For this clone: Its ends do not fully match the called genes, so a read error is possible. This sequence joins TRBV7-7 and TRBJ2-5, with D possibly matching TRBD2 (6 bases). There are 15 residues in the CDR3. The germline gives CDR1 SSHAT, CDR2 FNYEAQ (reference sequence). The CDR3, as DNA: TGTGCTAGCAGCTTAAGAGGAGGGACGAGTGAGACCCAGTACTTC. It yields the protein CASSLRGGTSETQYF.

This sequence joins TRBV28 and TRBJ1-2; TRBD1 is a possible D gene (6 bases). V was clipped by 5 bases and J by 1 base, with 17 bases between them. This CDR3 region has 16 residues. Germline V CDR1 and CDR2: MDHEN, SYDVKM. CDR3 nucleotide sequence: TGTGCCAGCAGTCCGCGATTGGGACATTTTAACTATGGCTACACCTTC. It encodes CASSPRLGHFNYGYTF.

This clone occurred a few times. V and J are TRBV7-9 and TRBJ1-2; D not resolved. The V gene lost 5 bases and the J gene lost 4 bases, with 11 bases spanning the gap. The CDR3 is 13 amino acids. Germline lookup yields CDR1 SEHNR and CDR2 FQNEAQ (reference sequence). The CDR3 DNA reads TGTGCCAGCAGCCCGGAGGCAAGCTATGGCTACACCTTC. This encodes CASSPEASYGYTF.

The gene calls are TRBV6-5 and TRBJ2-1; 8 nucleotides line up with TRBD2. The CDR3 sequence is 15 residues long. The V gene end was trimmed by 5 bases and the J gene end by 3 bases; junction bases not matched to a gene: 6. Per germline, CDR1 MNHEY and CDR2 SVGAGI. CDR3 coding DNA: TGTGCCAGCAGTCCAGCGGGGGCTTACTACAATGAGCAGTTCTTC. Protein product: CASSPAGAYYNEQFF.

The chain has TRBV4-1 and TRBJ2-7, with 8 nucleotides matching TRBD2. With 3 bases clipped from V and 0 bases from J, the junction kept 10 bases outside the gene matches. The CDR3 has 17 residues. In germline, CDR1 is MGHRA, CDR2 YSYEKL. The CDR3 DNA sequence: TGCGCCAGCAGCCAGAGGGTGGGCGGGGGGACCTCCTACGAGCAGTACTTC. Its translation is CASSQRVGGGTSYEQYF.

The chain recombines TRBV11-3 with TRBJ2-3; no firm D call. Trimming pared 2 bases from V and 0 bases from J, leaving 6 bases between. CDR3 length: 14 amino acids. Germline V lookup: CDR1 SGHNT, CDR2 YENEEA. The CDR3 DNA reads as TGTGCCAGCAGCTTACTACCAAGCACAGATACGCAGTATTTT. This codes for CASSLLPSTDTQYF.

This chain links TRBV28 with TRBJ2-5, with 16 bases lining up with TRBD2. The V segment lost 4 bases and the J segment 5 bases; nucleotides outside the gene matches: 10. Germline CDR1 and CDR2: MDHEN and SYDVKM. The CDR3 has 18 amino acids. The DNA for the CDR3 is TGTGCCAGCAGTTCGGGACTAGCGGGGGGGACAATTACGGAGACCCAGTACTTC. This sequence encodes CASSSGLAGGTITETQYF.

V gene TRBV7-2 combines with J gene TRBJ2-2; 7 nucleotides line up with TRBD1. Germline V gene lookup returns CDR1 SGHTA and CDR2 FQGNSA. The CDR3 spans 15 residues. V was clipped by 5 bases and J by 1 base; unmatched bases: 4. The CDR3 region is CASSRGRRNTGELFF. In nucleotides, the CDR3 is TGTGCCAGCAGCAGGGGGCGACGGAACACCGGGGAGCTGTTTTTT.

The chain couples TRBV19 to TRBJ2-7, with TRBD1 matching 9 bases. CDR1 is LNHDA, CDR2 SQIVND, per germline (reference sequence). This CDR3 is built from 16 residues. Trimming removed 5 bases from V and 0 bases from J; junction bases left unmatched: 8. This CDR3 reads CASSAGQGRSSYEQYF. CDR3 nucleotide sequence: TGTGCCAGTAGTGCGGGACAGGGCCGAAGCTCCTACGAGCAGTACTTC.